This T cell receptor beta chain was profiled in a study of neoadjuvant anti-PD-1 for oral cavity cancer. This clone was counted a few times. V was cut by 3 bases and J by 0 bases, with 7 bases left in between. Germline CDR1 reads SGHTA; CDR2 reads FQGTGA. The CDR3 loop spans 14 amino acids. Time point denoted: after neoadjuvant nivolumab, at surgical resection. The repertoire was sequenced with immunoSEQ multiplex PCR; TCRdb's copy has only in-frame clones and lacks some. The data show fewer than 8,000 clones, 55% to 65% seen once. The sequence derives from a person between 40 and 85 years old with oral cavity squamous cell carcinoma. V and J are TRBV7-3 and TRBJ2-3, with D maybe TRBD2 (6 bases). Sequenced material: PBMCs, taken after nivolumab (anti-PD-1) treatment. The CDR3 DNA reads as TGTGCCAGCAGCTTTGGGACTAGCACAGATACGCAGTATTTT. Translation gives CASSFGTSTDTQYF. Drawing the rest from reference TRBV7-3 and TRBJ2-3, the complete variable domain is GAGVSQTPSNKVTEKGKYVELRCDPISGHTALYWYRQSLGQGPEFLIYFQGTGAADDSGLPNDRFFAVRPEGSVSTLKIQRTERGDSAVYLCASSFGTSTDTQYFGPGTRLTVL.